The entry below gives a single T cell receptor beta chain sequence along with its context. As yet, its antigen is unknown. One junction end disagrees with the germline gene, perhaps due to a read error. This sample was included in a study of T cell repertoires in cytomegalovirus infection. Study-wide background: As its CMV epitopes, the study selected recently identified HLA-C-restricted and well-studied HLA-B-restricted targets. CMV infection and matching HLA type were both indicated by public TCR beta signatures. Study observations and caveats: Of the TCR beta families, the public ones yielded a cumulative frequency that identified carriers of CMV plus the relevant HLA. The study found HLA-C-restricted CMV-specific TCR beta clonotypes dominating the ex vivo response.

The CDR3 extends over 17 amino acids. Germline V CDR1 and CDR2: MNHGY, SAAAGT. MiXCR, applied by TCRdb to the reads, yields one record per CDR3 protein. The data hold roughly 860,000 distinct CDR3 sequences, with 30% to 35% observed a single time. This clonotype was sampled from a human donor in good health (CMV status not recorded). Some clones in this sample may be carry-over from other donors' samples. This specimen consisted of cultured CD8+ T cells from PBMCs, obtained from culture after CMV antigen stimulation. The rearrangement uses TRBV6-8 and TRBJ2-1, with TRBD2 matching over 7 bases. CDR3 sequence reads: CVSSALGRSGGYNEQFF. In DNA form, the CDR3 reads TGTGTCAGCAGCGCCCTAGGTCGATCGGGGGGCTACAATGAGCAGTTCTTC.